This T cell receptor (beta chain) was documented in a study of OX40 agonist ivuxolimab in advanced cancers. Study summary: Partial responses were recorded for three patients, including one with hepatocellular carcinoma and two with cutaneous melanoma.

Enrollment shut out patients with autoimmune disease history or systemic immunosuppression. Sequenced by immunoSEQ multiplex PCR; TCRdb stores in-frame clones only, minus some. The top ten clones hold 0.5% to 0.85% of a sample with about 83,000 clones, 85% of them seen once. The CDR3 is 14 amino acids. V lost 3 bases, J lost 11 bases, and 20 bases lay in between. Germline V gives CDR1 SGDLS, CDR2 YYNGEE. This rearrangement joins TRBV9 to TRBJ2-5; D possibly corresponds to TRBD2 (6 bases). The clonotype comes from an adult with an advanced solid tumor such as melanoma, head and neck, liver or kidney cancer. The sequencing here drew on CD4+ or CD8+ T cells sorted from blood, taken in a trial of the OX40 agonist ivuxolimab. The CDR3 region has the DNA TGTGCCAGCAGCGCGGTCGGGGCCTCGGGGGAGCAGTACTTC. Translating gives CASSAVGASGEQYF.